This entry is about one TCR beta chain. Its recognized antigen is unknown. Nothing much larger sits one base from this clone, and base qualities are not available. Reading the label with the study, this specimen's treatment or condition is: preoperative locoregional IRX-2 cytokine immunotherapy. The samples were obtained from a phase Ib study that tested preoperative, locoregional IRX-2 cytokine immunotherapy designed to prime immune responses. Donors were patients with early-stage breast cancer who received IRX-2 before surgery. The data belong to a study of preoperative IRX-2 immunotherapy in early breast cancer (dated by TCRdb to the late 2010s). The protocol used for the library was the immunoSEQ multiplex PCR assay. Sourced from immuneACCESS, this table was stored by TCRdb with only in-frame sequences that have V and J called. A share of the clones is absent; for the studies checked, an unresolved V gene accounts for under half, and the remainder has no known explanation. The sample has 75,000 to 100,000 clones on record, roughly 89% of them singletons. The ten largest clonotypes hold around 2.1% of the sample.

CDR1 and CDR2 are read off the germline V gene as MNHGY and SAAAGT. V was cut back by 10 bases and J by 8 bases, leaving a gap of 21 bases between them. From cysteine to phenylalanine, the CDR3 is 14 amino acids long. Solely the CDR3 DNA is kept, with 42 bases framed from the first base. The starting material was tumor tissue, obtained after IRX-2 immunotherapy. The rearranged chain carries TRBV6-8 and TRBJ2-1; TRBD1 could be the D gene, as 7 bases match. The TCR comes from a human donor with breast cancer. The DNA sequence is TGTGCCATCAGGGGGGACGGCTCCCCCGATGAGCAGTTCTTC. It translates as CAIRGDGSPDEQFF.